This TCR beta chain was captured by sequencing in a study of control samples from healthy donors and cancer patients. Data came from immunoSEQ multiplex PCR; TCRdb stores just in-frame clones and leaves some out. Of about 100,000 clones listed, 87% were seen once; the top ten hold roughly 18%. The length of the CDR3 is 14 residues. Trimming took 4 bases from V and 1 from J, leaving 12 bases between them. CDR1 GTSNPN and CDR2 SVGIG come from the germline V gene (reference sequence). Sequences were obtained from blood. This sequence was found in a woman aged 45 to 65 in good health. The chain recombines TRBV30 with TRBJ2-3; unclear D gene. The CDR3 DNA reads TGTGCCTGGACGGCAGCCTTGGGCACAGATACGCAGTATTTT. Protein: CAWTAALGTDTQYF.